One sample yielded the 28 T cell receptor beta chains listed below, sequenced in a study of T-cell reconstitution after alpha-beta-depleted transplantation in children. The TCRbeta library was prepared with unique molecular identifiers. TCRdb itself ran the PCR reads through MiXCR, one entry per CDR3 protein. Here the sample spans some 500,000 distinct CDR3 sequences, approximately 32% being singletons. The sequences come from PBMCs from the stem cell graft donor, collected from the stem cell graft. The origin of the receptors is a human donor who donated a stem cell graft to a child with aplastic anemia.

The gene calls are TRBV20-1 and TRBJ2-3; TRBD1 matches 8 bases. CDR1 is DFQATT and CDR2 is SNEGSKA in the germline V gene (reference sequence). This CDR3 comprises 14 residues. V was pared by 5 bases and J by 4 bases, with 8 bases of the junction left unmatched. The CDR3 spells CSASRQGSADTQYF. In nucleotides, the CDR3 is TGCAGTGCTTCCCGACAGGGGAGCGCAGATACGCAGTATTTT.

V usage is TRBV12-3 or TRBV12-4 and J usage is TRBJ2-3; 8 bases agree with TRBD2. This CDR3 has 15 residues. With 3 bases clipped from V and 4 bases from J, the junction kept 6 bases outside the gene matches. The chain's CDR3 is CASSFSSGSSDTQYF. CDR3 sequence (DNA): TGTGCCAGCAGTTTCTCCAGCGGGAGCTCAGATACGCAGTATTTT.

V usage is TRBV11-1 and J usage is TRBJ1-1, with unresolved D. From germline, CDR1 is SGHAT and CDR2 FQDESV (reference sequence). The CDR3 is made up of 14 amino acids. Trimming removed 5 bases from V and 3 bases from J, with 13 bases in between. CDR3 nucleotides: TGTGCCAGCAGCCCGAGGTTTGGATACACTGAAGCTTTCTTT. It codes for CASSPRFGYTEAFF.

This clonotype has a handful of counts. The chain links TRBV10-3 to TRBJ1-1; 8 bases match TRBD1. The CDR3 has 15 residues. J gave up 5 bases and V 4 bases, and 9 bases lay outside the gene matches. CDR1 is ENHRY, CDR2 SYGVKD, per germline. DNA for the CDR3: TGTGCCATCAGTGCATTGACAGGGGTGGATACTGAAGCTTTCTTT. Encoded protein: CAISALTGVDTEAFF.

This sequence joins TRBV5-1 and TRBJ2-3, with 14 positions matching TRBD2. Germline V gene sequence: CDR1 SGHRS, CDR2 YFSETQ. There are 17 residues in the CDR3. The J segment lost 4 bases and the V segment lost 5 bases, leaving 9 bases of the junction unmatched. CDR3 DNA: TGCGCCAGCAGTTATTATGGGACTAGCGGGAGCGCAGATACGCAGTATTTT. Its translation is CASSYYGTSGSADTQYF.

There are a few counts of this clonotype. CDR3 DNA: TGCAGTGCTATCGGGGTGCGGGAGGGCCTCTCAGATACGCAGTATTTT. As protein: CSAIGVREGLSDTQYF. The chain joins TRBV20-1 to TRBJ2-3; 9 nucleotides align to TRBD2. CDR1 and CDR2 from the germline V gene are DFQATT and SNEGSKA (reference sequence). CDR3 length: 16 amino acids. Trimming at V came to 4 bases and at J to 4 bases, leaving 12 bases not matched to a gene.

This clonotype was counted between two and nine times. This rearrangement joins TRBV21-1 to TRBJ2-7. TRBV21-1 is an annotated pseudogene. The CDR3 loop spans 13 amino acids. CDR3 in DNA: TGTGCCAGCAGCAAAGCGCAGCCCTACGAGCAGTACGTC. Its protein product is CASSKAQPYEQYV.

This clonotype was detected a few times. The chain uses TRBV28 and TRBJ2-3; the D gene is possibly TRBD2 (5 bases). Germline CDR1 MDHEN, CDR2 SYDVKM. The CDR3 runs to 14 residues. Trimming took 3 bases from V and 6 from J, leaving 13 bases between them. The CDR3 reads CASSLHSAADTQYF. Here the CDR3 DNA reads TGTGCCAGCAGTTTGCATAGCGCTGCCGATACGCAGTATTTT.

This clonotype was recorded a few times. The genes are TRBV10-2 and TRBJ1-1; D is perhaps TRBD1 (6 bases). The CDR3 has 14 residues. The germline gives CDR1 WSHSY, CDR2 SAAADI. With 6 bases removed from V and 4 bases from J, the gap between germline ends came to 15 bases. CDR3 nucleotides: TGCGCCAGCAGGGACCGAGTCAGGGGCACTGAAGCTTTCTTT. Protein: CASRDRVRGTEAFF.

The table lists this clonotype with a few counts. The chain combines TRBV24-1 with TRBJ1-2; D is perhaps TRBD1 (5 bases). Germline V gene data show CDR1 as KGHDR and CDR2 as SFDVKD. Trimming took off 2 bases at V and 7 bases at J, with 16 bases between the two ends. This CDR3 is built from 15 residues. CDR3 region: CATSDSQTAGLGYTF. In nucleotides, the CDR3 is TGTGCCACCAGTGATTCCCAGACGGCAGGGCTTGGCTACACCTTC.

The chain couples TRBV13 to TRBJ2-2, with 7 bases that match TRBD1. CDR1 is PRHDT, CDR2 FYEKMQ, per germline (reference sequence). The CDR3 is made up of 17 amino acids. V gave up 3 bases and J gave up 0 bases; unmatched junction bases: 7. As DNA, the CDR3 is TGTGCCAGCAGCTTTACCCCGGACAGGTCGAACACCGGGGAGCTGTTTTTT. Translated: CASSFTPDRSNTGELFF.

V and J are TRBV2 and TRBJ1-1; D gene uncertain. V lost 7 bases and J 7 bases, leaving 7 bases between the germline ends. This CDR3 has 10 amino acids. The germline V gene encodes CDR1 SNHLY and CDR2 FYNNEI. The CDR3 loop is CASKENEAFF. The CDR3 coding sequence is TGTGCCAGCAAGGAGAATGAAGCTTTCTTT.

This clonotype has at least ten counts. Just one base apart from a much larger clone, this may be a read error. The CDR3 loop reads CASSPRTVSGANGLTF. CDR3 coding DNA: TGTGCCAGCAGTCCCAGGACCGTCTCTGGGGCCAACGGCCTGACTTTC. This sequence joins TRBV27 and TRBJ2-6; tentative D call: TRBD1 (5 bases). Germline-derived CDR1 and CDR2 are MNHEY and SMNVEV (reference sequence). The CDR3 spans 16 residues. The full variable domain, its missing parts supplied by reference TRBV27 and TRBJ2-6, is EAQVTQNPRYLITVTGKKLTVTCSQNMNHEYMSWYRQDPGLGLRQIYYSMNVEVTDKGDVPEGYKVSRKEKRNFPLILESPSPNQTSLYFCASSPRTVSGANGLTFGAGSRLTVL.

V and J are TRBV5-1 and TRBJ2-2; D is tentatively TRBD1 or TRBD2 (5 bases each). This CDR3 region has 15 residues. From germline, CDR1 is SGHRS and CDR2 YFSETQ. V was clipped by 4 bases and J by 0 bases, with 10 bases between them. CDR3 DNA: TGCGCCAGCAGCCGGGGCCATTCGAACACCGGGGAGCTGTTTTTT. Its translation: CASSRGHSNTGELFF.

The V call is TRBV20-1, the J call TRBJ2-1; 7 bases fit TRBD2. The CDR3 runs to 17 residues. Germline V gives CDR1 DFQATT, CDR2 SNEGSKA (reference sequence). With V trimmed by 1 base and J by 0 bases, 9 bases remained unmatched. CDR3 DNA sequence: TGCAGTGCTAGAGTGGGGCTAGCGGAGAGCTCCTACAATGAGCAGTTCTTC. This codes for CSARVGLAESSYNEQFF.

A few counts support this clonotype. The J gene is TRBJ2-5, the V gene TRBV18; D is ambiguous. Trimming pared 5 bases from V and 4 bases from J, leaving 14 bases between. Germline V gene sequence: CDR1 KGHSH, CDR2 LQKENI. The CDR3 is 14 residues long. The CDR3 spells CASSTTTAGETQYF. Here the CDR3 DNA reads TGTGCCAGCTCAACTACCACAGCAGGAGAGACCCAGTACTTC.

This clonotype was counted between two and nine times. This rearrangement joins TRBV29-1 to TRBJ1-1; unclear D gene. Looked up from germline, CDR1 is SQVTM and CDR2 is ANQGSEA. The length of the CDR3 is 12 residues. Trimming took off 3 bases at V and 0 bases at J, with 5 bases between the two ends. The CDR3 is CSVDSMNTEAFF. The CDR3 nucleotides read TGCAGCGTTGACAGCATGAACACTGAAGCTTTCTTT.

The CDR3 here is CSVGWTSGTGGEQYF. CDR3 DNA: TGCAGCGTTGGATGGACTTCCGGGACAGGGGGCGAGCAGTACTTC. The chain couples TRBV29-1 to TRBJ2-7, with TRBD1 matching 11 bases. The ends lost 4 bases at V and 6 bases at J; junction bases unmatched: 11. Germline V CDR1 and CDR2: SQVTM, ANQGSEA. The CDR3 is 15 amino acids.

V gene TRBV12-3 or TRBV12-4 combines with J gene TRBJ2-2; either TRBD1 or TRBD2 may supply D (6 bases each). CDR3 length: 11 amino acids. With 11 bases removed from V and 8 bases from J, the gap between germline ends came to 12 bases. CDR3 residues: CAEGGGGELFF. The CDR3 bases are TGTGCCGAAGGGGGAGGTGGGGAGCTGTTTTTT.

This clonotype has more than one count but fewer than ten. The chain joins TRBV27 to TRBJ2-7, with 7 bases fitting TRBD1. V lost 8 bases, J lost 0 bases, and 10 bases stayed unmatched. CDR3 length: 15 residues. Per germline, CDR1 MNHEY and CDR2 SMNVEV (reference sequence). The CDR3 DNA reads TGTGCCAGCGGATTAGCCGGGACAGTCTCCTACGAGCAGTACTTC. It codes for CASGLAGTVSYEQYF.

This clonotype was found a few times. The J gene is TRBJ2-5, the V gene TRBV27, with 8 bases fitting TRBD2. Germline lookup yields CDR1 MNHEY and CDR2 SMNVEV (reference sequence). The CDR3 extends over 15 amino acids. V gave up 4 bases and J gave up 4 bases; unmatched junction bases: 8. The CDR3 loop reads CASSSYSGGTETQYF. The CDR3, as DNA: TGTGCCAGCAGTTCTTACTCGGGGGGGACAGAGACCCAGTACTTC.

This clonotype was found a few times. V is TRBV19 and J is TRBJ1-1; D unclear. Trimming removed 7 bases from V and 1 base from J, with 16 bases in between. Per germline, CDR1 LNHDA and CDR2 SQIVND (reference sequence). The CDR3 extends over 15 amino acids. In DNA, the CDR3 is TGTGCCAGTACCCAAGGTACGGAACGGAACACTGAAGCTTTCTTT. Translation gives CASTQGTERNTEAFF.

The chain couples TRBV2 to TRBJ2-7; weak D call: TRBD2 (6 bases). CDR3 length equals 15 residues. CDR1 is SNHLY and CDR2 is FYNNEI in the germline V gene. The V end lost 6 bases, the J end lost 3 bases, and 18 bases lay between the germline ends. CDR3 sequence reads: CASRIYGRHNYEQYF. CDR3 sequence (DNA): TGTGCCAGCAGAATTTATGGGAGGCACAACTACGAGCAGTACTTC. Combining the CDR3 with reference TRBV2 and TRBJ2-7 gives the whole variable domain EPEVTQTPSHQVTQMGQEVILRCVPISNHLYFYWYRQILGQKVEFLVSFYNNEISEKSEIFDDQFSVERPDGSNFTLKIRSTKLEDSAMYFCASRIYGRHNYEQYFGPGTRLTVT.

The CDR3 nucleotides are TGTGCCAGCAGTTTCCCCTTCGGGGGGATCGAGACCCAGTACTTC. Its translation: CASSFPFGGIETQYF. The chain couples TRBV28 to TRBJ2-5, with 7 bases fitting TRBD2. CDR3 length: 15 amino acids. Per the germline V gene, CDR1 is MDHEN and CDR2 is SYDVKM. Unmatched junction bases numbered 9, after V lost 3 bases and J lost 5 bases.

This clonotype has a handful of counts. This chain joins TRBV7-8 and TRBJ2-7; 10 bases are shared with TRBD2. The J segment lost 2 bases and the V segment lost 5 bases, leaving 6 bases of the junction unmatched. The CDR3 is 15 residues long. The V gene's germline CDR1 is SGHVS and CDR2 FQNEAQ. This chain's CDR3 is CASSPRTSGPYEQYF. The CDR3 coding sequence is TGTGCCAGCAGCCCTAGGACTAGCGGACCCTACGAGCAGTACTTC.

This chain joins TRBV18 and TRBJ2-7, with TRBD1 as a possible D gene (6 bases). The CDR3 totals 14 residues. V dropped 1 base and J dropped 0 bases, with 7 bases sitting between them. CDR1 is KGHSH, CDR2 LQKENI, per germline. The CDR3 nucleotides read TGTGCCAGCTCACCACGACAGGCCTCCTACGAGCAGTACGTC. Protein sequence: CASSPRQASYEQYV.

In its sample, this clonotype was seen a few times. The chain employs TRBV29-1 and TRBJ2-4; D gene ambiguous. CDR1 and CDR2 (germline): SQVTM, ANQGSEA. The CDR3 extends over 13 amino acids. V lost 4 bases, J lost 2 bases, and 9 bases lay in between. CDR3 sequence (DNA): TGCAGCGTTGGCTTACGGACCAAAAACATTCAGTACTTC. Its protein product is CSVGLRTKNIQYF.

This clonotype was recorded a few times. The V call is TRBV20-1, the J call TRBJ2-1; TRBD2 might be the D (7 bases). The germline V gene encodes CDR1 DFQATT and CDR2 SNEGSKA (reference sequence). V was trimmed by 0 bases and J by 5 bases, leaving 14 bases between them. The CDR3 consists of 15 residues. The CDR3, as DNA: TGCAGTGCTAGAGATGGGGAGCGGGACAACAATGAGCAGTTCTTC. Residues: CSARDGERDNNEQFF.